This entry lists 6 T cell receptor beta chains sequenced from one sample in a study of blood T cell repertoires in COVID-19. Using immunoSEQ multiplex PCR, the repertoire was profiled, and TCRdb retains in-frame clones only, with some absent. The sample yields 25,000 to 35,000 clones, 90% to 95% seen once. The sample comprised peripheral blood. The origin of the receptors is a human donor in a cohort sampled during active COVID-19.

The chain links TRBV6-5 to TRBJ2-2; D gene uncertain. The CDR3 extends over 15 amino acids. CDR1 MNHEY and CDR2 SVGAGI come from the germline V gene. The ends were cut back, 4 bases at V and 1 base at J, with 10 bases in the middle. The CDR3 region is CASSFSGKNTGELFF. CDR3 DNA sequence: TGTGCCAGCAGTTTTTCAGGCAAGAACACCGGGGAGCTGTTTTTT.

This chain connects TRBV19 to TRBJ2-1; 11 bases are shared with TRBD1. The V gene's germline CDR1 is LNHDA and CDR2 SQIVND (reference sequence). The trim removed 3 bases at V and 10 bases at J, leaving 8 bases unmatched. The CDR3 is 15 residues long. The CDR3, as DNA: TGTGCCAGTAGTATCGGACAGGGGGCAACTAGCGAGCAGTTCTTC. This codes for CASSIGQGATSEQFF.

The chain couples TRBV5-1 to TRBJ2-2, with D tentatively TRBD2 (6 bases). V gave up 1 base and J gave up 5 bases, with 12 bases separating them. CDR1 SGHRS and CDR2 YFSETQ come from the germline V gene. The CDR3 contains 15 residues. CDR3 loop: CASSLMDYRTGELFF. The CDR3 DNA is TGCGCCAGCAGCTTGATGGACTACAGAACCGGGGAGCTGTTTTTT.

The chain couples TRBV5-1 to TRBJ1-1; D may be TRBD1 (5 bases). Germline CDR1 and CDR2: SGHRS and YFSETQ. V lost 0 bases to trimming and J lost 0 bases, with 12 bases between them. The CDR3 covers 16 residues. CDR3 in DNA: TGCGCCAGCAGCTTGGGACAGATCCCTGTGAACACTGAAGCTTTCTTT. Translating it yields CASSLGQIPVNTEAFF. The complete variable domain, with remaining parts taken from reference TRBV5-1 and TRBJ1-1, reads KAGVTQTPRYLIKTRGQQVTLSCSPISGHRSVSWYQQTPGQGLQFLFEYFSETQRNKGNFPGRFSGRQFSNSRSEMNVSTLELGDSALYLCASSLGQIPVNTEAFFGQGTRLTVV.

This clone has just a few counts. The rearrangement joins TRBV27 to TRBJ1-3; possibly TRBD1 for D (6 bases). The CDR3 covers 15 residues. Trimming took 6 bases from V and 2 from J, leaving 14 bases between them. The germline CDR1 and CDR2 sequences are MNHEY and SMNVEV (reference sequence). The CDR3 DNA reads TGTGCCAGCAGGCCCCTGTGGACAGCTGGAAACACCATATATTTT. Translation gives CASRPLWTAGNTIYF.

V is TRBV30 and J is TRBJ1-2; 9 bases align to TRBD1. This CDR3 comprises 13 residues. Germline loops: CDR1 GTSNPN, CDR2 SVGIG (reference sequence). V shed 5 bases, J shed 4 bases, and the junction held 5 bases outside the gene matches. Written as DNA, the CDR3 is TGTGCCTGGGACCGGGACAGGGTCTATGGCTACACCTTC. Translated: CAWDRDRVYGYTF.